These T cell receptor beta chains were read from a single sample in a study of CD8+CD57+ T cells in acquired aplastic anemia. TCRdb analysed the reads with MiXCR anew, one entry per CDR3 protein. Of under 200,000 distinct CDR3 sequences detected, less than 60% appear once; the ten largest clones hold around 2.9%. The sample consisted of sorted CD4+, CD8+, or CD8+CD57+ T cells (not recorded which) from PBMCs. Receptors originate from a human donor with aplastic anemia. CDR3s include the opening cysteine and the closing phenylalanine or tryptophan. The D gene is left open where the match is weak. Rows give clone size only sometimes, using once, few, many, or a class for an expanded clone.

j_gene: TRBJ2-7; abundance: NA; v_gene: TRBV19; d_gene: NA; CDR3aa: CASSPAGTAHEQYF; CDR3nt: TGTGCCAGTAGTCCCGCCGGGACTGCACACGAGCAGTACTTC
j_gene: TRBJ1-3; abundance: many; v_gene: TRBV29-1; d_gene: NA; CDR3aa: CSVGGGNTIYF; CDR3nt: TGCAGCGTTGGTGGCGGAAACACCATATATTTT
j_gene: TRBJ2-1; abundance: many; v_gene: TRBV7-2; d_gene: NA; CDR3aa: CASSSGGVPGDEQFF; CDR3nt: TGTGCCAGCAGCTCGGGCGGAGTACCAGGGGATGAGCAGTTCTTC
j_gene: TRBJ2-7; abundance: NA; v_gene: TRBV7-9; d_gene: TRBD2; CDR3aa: CASSLGPAGVGSYEQYF; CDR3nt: TGTGCCAGCAGCCTAGGACCAGCGGGAGTGGGATCCTACGAGCAGTACTTC
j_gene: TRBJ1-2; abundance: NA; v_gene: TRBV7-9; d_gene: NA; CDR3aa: CASSLQSGYTF; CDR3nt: TGTGCCAGCAGCTTACAGTCTGGCTACACCTTC
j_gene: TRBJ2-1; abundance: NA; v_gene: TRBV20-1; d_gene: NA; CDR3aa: CSVPREYLRNEQFF; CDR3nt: TGCAGTGTCCCGCGTGAATACCTCCGCAATGAGCAGTTCTTC
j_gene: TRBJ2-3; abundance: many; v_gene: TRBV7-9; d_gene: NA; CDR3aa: CASSTGTHGDTQYF; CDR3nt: TGTGCCAGCAGCACCGGGACTCACGGGGATACGCAGTATTTT
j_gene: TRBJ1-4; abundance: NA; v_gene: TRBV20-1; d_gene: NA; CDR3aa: CSGGKGGNEKLFF; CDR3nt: TGCAGTGGCGGGAAGGGGGGTAATGAAAAACTGTTTTTT
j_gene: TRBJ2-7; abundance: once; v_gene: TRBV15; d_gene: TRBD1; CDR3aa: CATRRPGQGYEQYF; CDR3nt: TGTGCCACCAGGAGACCGGGACAGGGCTACGAGCAGTACTTC
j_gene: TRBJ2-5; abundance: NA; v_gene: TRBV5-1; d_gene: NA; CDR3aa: CASRQTQYF; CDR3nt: TGCGCCAGCAGACAGACCCAGTACTTC
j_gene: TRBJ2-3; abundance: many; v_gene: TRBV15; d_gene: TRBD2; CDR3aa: CATSRGSGGATDTQYF; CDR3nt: TGTGCCACCAGCAGAGGTAGCGGGGGGGCCACAGATACGCAGTATTTT
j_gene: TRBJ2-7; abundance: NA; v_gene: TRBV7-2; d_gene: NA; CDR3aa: CASSLGGTVYEQYF; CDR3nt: TGTGCCAGCAGCTTAGGGGGCACCGTCTACGAGCAGTACTTC
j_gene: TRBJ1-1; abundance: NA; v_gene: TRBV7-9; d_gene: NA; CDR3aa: CASGYDRYTEAFF; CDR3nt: TGTGCCAGCGGCTACGACCGGTACACTGAAGCTTTCTTT
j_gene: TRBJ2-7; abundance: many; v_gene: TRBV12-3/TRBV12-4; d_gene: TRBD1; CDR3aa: CASSLGGNRGSYEQYF; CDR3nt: TGTGCCAGCAGTTTAGGCGGTAACAGGGGGAGCTACGAGCAGTACTTC
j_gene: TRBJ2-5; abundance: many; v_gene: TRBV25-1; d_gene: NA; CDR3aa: CASRGIGQQETQYF; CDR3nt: TGTGCCAGCAGGGGGATCGGACAGCAAGAGACCCAGTACTTC
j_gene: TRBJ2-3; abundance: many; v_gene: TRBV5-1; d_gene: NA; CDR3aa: CASSGAGTLTDTQYF; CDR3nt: TGCGCCAGCAGCGGCGCCGGGACTCTCACAGATACGCAGTATTTT
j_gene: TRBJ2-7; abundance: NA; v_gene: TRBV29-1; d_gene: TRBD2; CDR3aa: CSVGGLAGGNPYEQYF; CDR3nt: TGCAGCGTGGGAGGACTAGCGGGGGGGAACCCCTACGAGCAGTACTTC
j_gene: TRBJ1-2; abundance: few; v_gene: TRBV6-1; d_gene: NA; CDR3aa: CASTGTGTNYGYTF; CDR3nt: TGTGCCAGCACCGGGACGGGTACTAACTATGGCTACACCTTC
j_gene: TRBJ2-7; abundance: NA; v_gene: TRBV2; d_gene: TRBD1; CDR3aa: CASSAAPTTGGDYYEQYF; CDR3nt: TGTGCCAGCAGTGCAGCCCCCACGACAGGGGGCGATTACTACGAGCAGTACTTC
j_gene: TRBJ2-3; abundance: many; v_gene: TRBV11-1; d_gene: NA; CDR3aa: CASSLVYTDTQYF; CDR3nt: TGTGCCAGCAGCTTAGTGTACACAGATACGCAGTATTTT
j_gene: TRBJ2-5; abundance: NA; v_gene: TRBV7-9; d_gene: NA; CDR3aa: CASSLAPQGRGTQYF; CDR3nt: TGTGCCAGCAGCTTAGCGCCACAGGGAAGGGGGACCCAGTACTTC
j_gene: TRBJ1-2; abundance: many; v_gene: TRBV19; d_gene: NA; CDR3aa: CASIGRGGNLDGYTF; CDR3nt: TGTGCCAGTATCGGAAGGGGAGGAAATTTGGATGGCTACACCTTC
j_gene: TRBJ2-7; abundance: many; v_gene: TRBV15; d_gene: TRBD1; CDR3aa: CATSRETGARDEQYF; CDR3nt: TGTGCCACCAGCAGAGAGACAGGGGCGAGGGACGAGCAGTACTTC
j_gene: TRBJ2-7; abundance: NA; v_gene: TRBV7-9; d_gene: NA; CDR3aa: CASSPIDEQYF; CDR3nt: TGTGCCAGCAGCCCCATTGACGAGCAGTACTTC
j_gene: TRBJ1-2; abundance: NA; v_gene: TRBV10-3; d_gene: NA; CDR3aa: CAISESGRMNYGYTF; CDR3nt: TGTGCCATCAGTGAGTCAGGGAGAATGAACTATGGCTACACCTTC
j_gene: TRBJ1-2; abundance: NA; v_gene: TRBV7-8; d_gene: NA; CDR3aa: CASSKGDITGGYGYTF; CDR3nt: TGTGCCAGCAGCAAAGGCGATATTACAGGTGGCTATGGCTACACCTTC
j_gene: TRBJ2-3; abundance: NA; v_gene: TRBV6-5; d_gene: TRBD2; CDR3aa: CASNSGREGTDTQYF; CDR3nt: TGTGCCAGCAATTCGGGGCGGGAGGGCACAGATACGCAGTATTTT
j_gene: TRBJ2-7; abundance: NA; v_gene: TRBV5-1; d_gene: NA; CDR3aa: CASSLDREQYF; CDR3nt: TGCGCCAGCAGCCTTGACAGAGAGCAGTACTTC
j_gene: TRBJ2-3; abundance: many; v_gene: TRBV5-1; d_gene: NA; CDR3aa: CASSFHSNTDTQYF; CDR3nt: TGCGCCAGCAGCTTTCATTCAAACACAGATACGCAGTATTTT
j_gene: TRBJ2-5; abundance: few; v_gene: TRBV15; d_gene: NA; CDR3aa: CATSRGQGREETQYF; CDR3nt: TGTGCCACCAGCAGAGGGCAAGGGCGGGAAGAGACCCAGTACTTC
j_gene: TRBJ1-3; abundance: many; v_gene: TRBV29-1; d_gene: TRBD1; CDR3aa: CSVESARGSGNTIYF; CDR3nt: TGCAGCGTTGAGTCCGCCAGGGGGTCTGGAAACACCATATATTTT
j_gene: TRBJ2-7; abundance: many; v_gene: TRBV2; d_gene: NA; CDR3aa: CASTKDGSSYEQYF; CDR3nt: TGTGCCAGCACCAAGGACGGAAGCTCCTACGAGCAGTACTTC
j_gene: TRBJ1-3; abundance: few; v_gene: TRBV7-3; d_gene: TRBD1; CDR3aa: CASSTTGQGFLSGSGNTIYF; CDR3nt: TGTGCCAGCAGCACAACGGGACAGGGATTCCTATCGGGCTCTGGAAACACCATATATTTT
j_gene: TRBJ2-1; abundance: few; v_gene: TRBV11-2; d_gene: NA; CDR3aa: CASSLYPARKAYNEQLF; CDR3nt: TGTGCCAGCAGCTTATATCCCGCACGGAAGGCCTACAATGAGCAGCTCTTC
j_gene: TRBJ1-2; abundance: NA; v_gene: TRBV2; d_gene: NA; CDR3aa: CASSVEWAKTPF; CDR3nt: TGTGCCAGCAGTGTCGAGTGGGCAAAGACCCCCTTC
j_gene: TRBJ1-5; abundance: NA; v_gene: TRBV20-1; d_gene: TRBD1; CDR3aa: CSASGTDTNQPQHF; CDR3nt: TGCAGTGCTTCCGGGACAGATACCAATCAGCCCCAGCATTTT
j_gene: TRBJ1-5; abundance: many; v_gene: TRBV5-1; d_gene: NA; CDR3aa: CASSPGTAESGPQHF; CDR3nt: TGCGCCAGCAGCCCCGGGACGGCCGAATCAGGGCCCCAGCATTTT
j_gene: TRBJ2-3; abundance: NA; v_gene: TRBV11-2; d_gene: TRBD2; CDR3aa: CASSLQRGGTDTQYF; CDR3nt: TGTGCCAGCAGCTTGCAGCGGGGGGGCACAGATACGCAGTATTTT
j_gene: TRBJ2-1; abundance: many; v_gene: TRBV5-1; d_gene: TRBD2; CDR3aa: CASSSGTSFNEQFF; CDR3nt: TGCGCCAGCAGCTCCGGGACTAGCTTCAATGAGCAGTTCTTC
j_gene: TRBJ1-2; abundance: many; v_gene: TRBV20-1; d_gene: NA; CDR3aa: CSASGQYIYGYTF; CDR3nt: TGCAGTGCTAGCGGGCAGTATATCTATGGCTACACCTTC